This is a list of T cell receptor beta chains from one sample in a study of blood T cell repertoires in COVID-19. Produced via immunoSEQ multiplex PCR; TCRdb's table is partial and in-frame only. The sample yields roughly 35,000 clones, 88% seen once. Source material: peripheral blood. These receptors were taken from a man aged 60 to 69 with active COVID-19. Both conserved end residues are part of each CDR3. The D gene is left open where the match is weak. Rows give clone size only sometimes, using once, few, many, or a class for an expanded clone.

V: TRBV21-1; size: once; D: -; J: TRBJ1-2; CDR3: CASSKVWTGGPNYGYTF; DNA: TGTGCCAGCAGCAAAGTCTGGACAGGGGGCCCTAACTATGGCTACACCTTC
V: TRBV25-1; size: -; D: TRBD1; J: TRBJ2-1; CDR3: CASSRADRERNEQFF; DNA: TGTGCCAGCAGTCGCGCAGACAGGGAAAGGAATGAGCAGTTCTTC
V: TRBV6-5; size: -; D: TRBD1; J: TRBJ2-1; CDR3: CASSRNRGPYNEQFF; DNA: TGTGCCAGCAGTCGAAACAGGGGCCCCTACAATGAGCAGTTCTTC
V: TRBV7-2; size: -; D: TRBD2; J: TRBJ2-1; CDR3: CASSLFPGLAGVYNEQFF; DNA: TGTGCCAGCAGCTTATTCCCAGGACTAGCGGGAGTCTACAATGAGCAGTTCTTC
V: TRBV28; size: -; D: TRBD1; J: TRBJ1-5; CDR3: CASSFPGGEYSNQPQHF; DNA: TGTGCCAGCAGCTTCCCAGGGGGCGAGTATAGCAATCAGCCCCAGCATTTT
V: TRBV4-2; size: -; D: TRBD2; J: TRBJ2-1; CDR3: CASSQETGLADNEQFF; DNA: TGTGCCAGCAGCCAAGAGACGGGACTAGCAGACAATGAGCAGTTCTTC
V: TRBV10-3; size: few; D: -; J: TRBJ1-6; CDR3: CAISESRGGSYSPLHF; DNA: TGTGCCATCAGTGAGTCGAGGGGGGGAAGTTATTCACCCCTCCACTTT
V: TRBV19; size: -; D: -; J: TRBJ1-2; CDR3: CASSPDRIYGYTF; DNA: TGTGCCAGTAGTCCGGACAGAATCTATGGCTACACCTTC
V: TRBV6-6; size: -; D: TRBD1; J: TRBJ1-1; CDR3: CASSKTGTANTEAFF; DNA: TGTGCCAGCAGTAAGACCGGGACAGCGAACACTGAAGCTTTCTTT
V: TRBV3-1/TRBV3-2; size: -; D: TRBD1; J: TRBJ2-2; CDR3: CASSHGQVNTGELFF; DNA: TGTGCCAGCAGCCACGGACAGGTGAACACCGGGGAGCTGTTTTTT
V: TRBV5-1; size: -; D: TRBD1; J: TRBJ2-7; CDR3: CASSHNTGTVSYEQYF; DNA: TGCGCCAGCAGCCATAATACCGGGACAGTATCCTACGAGCAGTACTTC
V: TRBV3-1/TRBV3-2; size: -; D: -; J: TRBJ1-2; CDR3: CASSLRERWGYGYTF; DNA: TGTGCCAGCAGCCTCCGGGAGCGATGGGGCTATGGCTACACCTTC
V: TRBV5-1; size: -; D: TRBD2; J: TRBJ2-2; CDR3: CASRSAGGLTGELFF; DNA: TGCGCCAGCAGGTCGGCGGGAGGATTAACCGGGGAGCTGTTTTTT